This passage covers 26 T cell receptor beta chains from one sample sequenced in a study of blood T cell repertoires in COVID-19. Profiled with immunoSEQ multiplex PCR; TCRdb holds only in-frame clones, not every one. The sample lists around 92,000 clones, roughly 70% seen once, with around 4% in the top ten. The sample comprised peripheral blood. Every receptor here comes from an older man with COVID-19, enrolled during active disease.

This clone occurred a few times. The rearrangement links TRBV27 to TRBJ1-2, with 9 bases matching TRBD1. This CDR3 has 14 amino acids. Germline CDR1 is MNHEY and CDR2 is SMNVEV (reference sequence). The V and J ends lost 6 bases and 8 bases, in that order; junction bases with no gene match: 10. CDR3 sequence: CASRGLRDREGYTF. The CDR3 bases are TGTGCCAGCAGGGGGTTGAGGGACAGGGAGGGCTACACCTTC.

The chain joins TRBV15 to TRBJ2-3; TRBD2 agrees at 10 bases. In germline, CDR1 is LNHNV, CDR2 YYDKDF (reference sequence). V was clipped by 5 bases and J by 6 bases; unmatched bases: 11. CDR3 length: 16 amino acids. This chain's CDR3 is CATSGWTSGRVDTQYF. CDR3 bases: TGTGCCACCAGCGGCTGGACTAGCGGTAGGGTGGATACGCAGTATTTT.

The rearrangement uses TRBV9 and TRBJ2-1, with 7 bases fitting TRBD1. Per the germline V gene, CDR1 is SGDLS and CDR2 is YYNGEE. The CDR3 contains 14 residues. The junction had 3 bases not matched to a gene; V was cut back by 3 bases and J by 3 bases. CDR3 region: CASSGQGSYNEQFF. The CDR3, as DNA: TGTGCCAGCAGCGGACAGGGAAGCTACAATGAGCAGTTCTTC.

The chain couples TRBV18 to TRBJ2-5, with 7 bases lining up with TRBD2. CDR3 size: 15 residues. Germline-derived CDR1 and CDR2 are KGHSH and LQKENI. V was pared by 4 bases and J by 5 bases, with 10 bases of the junction left unmatched. The CDR3 sequence is CASSRPSGGSETQYF. DNA for the CDR3: TGTGCCAGCTCACGCCCTAGCGGTGGTAGCGAGACCCAGTACTTC.

The rearrangement joins TRBV7-8 to TRBJ2-5; TRBD2 matches 7 bases. The CDR3 covers 16 residues. V shed 1 base and J 2 bases; nucleotides not matched to a gene: 7. The germline V gene has CDR1 SGHVS and CDR2 FQNEAQ. This CDR3 is CASSLEWLAVQETQYF. In DNA form, the CDR3 reads TGTGCCAGCAGCTTAGAGTGGCTAGCGGTACAAGAGACCCAGTACTTC.

The chain is built from TRBV19 and TRBJ2-7; 15 bases match TRBD2. The CDR3 runs to 15 residues. Germline trimming cut 4 bases from V and 4 bases from J; bases unmatched to any gene: 2. CDR1 and CDR2 (germline): LNHDA, SQIVND (reference sequence). This CDR3 reads CASSKGLAGGYEQYF. The CDR3 DNA is TGTGCCAGTAGTAAAGGACTAGCGGGAGGGTACGAGCAGTACTTC.

Many counts were recorded for this clone. V and J are TRBV27 and TRBJ1-5; D uncertain. Germline V gene lookup returns CDR1 MNHEY and CDR2 SMNVEV (reference sequence). Trimming stripped 2 bases from V and 7 bases from J, with 9 bases between. This CDR3 is built from 13 residues. CDR3 DNA sequence: TGTGCCAGCAGTTTACGAGGGTTACAGCCCCAGCATTTT. Translation: CASSLRGLQPQHF.

CDR3 bases: TGTGCCAGCAGTTACTCTACGTTTCAGGCTGGAAACACCATATATTTT. Protein: CASSYSTFQAGNTIYF. The chain joins TRBV6-6 to TRBJ1-3; D uncertain. The V gene lost 0 bases and the J gene lost 2 bases, with 11 bases spanning the gap. CDR3 length: 16 residues. CDR1 is MNHNY and CDR2 is SVGAGI in the germline V gene (reference sequence).

This clone was detected only a few times. CDR3 sequence: CASSLSGISSYEQYF. The CDR3 DNA reads as TGTGCCAGCAGCCTTAGCGGGATTAGCTCCTACGAGCAGTACTTC. This chain links TRBV7-9 with TRBJ2-7; 8 bases fit TRBD2. The V gene's germline CDR1 is SEHNR and CDR2 FQNEAQ (reference sequence). The CDR3 consists of 15 residues. V gave up 5 bases and J gave up 0 bases; unmatched junction bases: 6.

This clone was counted between two and nine times. This chain uses TRBV7-2 with TRBJ2-5; 16 bases line up with TRBD2. The V segment lost 11 bases and the J segment 5 bases; nucleotides outside the gene matches: 11. This CDR3 comprises 16 residues. Germline CDR1 and CDR2: SGHTA and FQGNSA. CDR3 DNA sequence: TGTGCCTCAAGAAAGGGACTAGCGGGAGGGAGGGAGACCCAGTACTTC. This sequence encodes CASRKGLAGGRETQYF. Full variable domain (rest looked up from reference TRBV7-2 and TRBJ2-5): GAGVSQSPSNKVTEKGKDVELRCDPISGHTALYWYRQSLGQGLEFLIYFQGNSAPDKSGLPSDRFSAERTGGSVSTLTIQRTQQEDSAVYLCASRKGLAGGRETQYFGPGTRLLVL.

The chain uses TRBV5-1 and TRBJ1-1; D is undetermined. The CDR3 runs to 17 residues. In germline, CDR1 is SGHRS, CDR2 YFSETQ. With 0 bases removed from V and 5 bases from J, the gap between germline ends came to 20 bases. CDR3 amino acids: CASSLDPGMVAGTEAFF. The CDR3 DNA follows: TGCGCCAGCAGCTTGGATCCGGGGATGGTAGCGGGTACTGAAGCTTTCTTT.

V and J are TRBV7-2 and TRBJ1-5; TRBD1 might be the D (5 bases). V gave up 5 bases and J gave up 5 bases, with 13 bases separating them. The germline gives CDR1 SGHTA, CDR2 FQGNSA. CDR3 length: 14 amino acids. The CDR3 here is CASSLSRVDQPQHF. The CDR3 DNA is TGTGCCAGCAGCCTTAGCAGGGTTGATCAGCCCCAGCATTTT.

The chain uses TRBV5-6 and TRBJ1-2; no firm D call. The CDR3 consists of 13 residues. The V end was cut by 0 bases, the J end by 4 bases, with 7 bases between. CDR1 SGHDT and CDR2 YYEEEE come from the germline V gene. The CDR3 is CASSLAAGYGYTF. The CDR3 coding sequence is TGTGCCAGCAGCTTGGCAGCGGGCTATGGCTACACCTTC. The full variable domain, rest sourced from reference TRBV5-6 and TRBJ1-2, is DAGVTQSPTHLIKTRGQQVTLRCSPKSGHDTVSWYQQALGQGPQFIFQYYEEEERQRGNFPDRFSGHQFPNYSSELNVNALLLGDSALYLCASSLAAGYGYTFGSGTRLTVV.

The rearrangement joins TRBV11-2 to TRBJ2-7; 9 bases match TRBD2. The CDR3 extends over 15 amino acids. With 5 bases clipped from V and 1 base from J, the junction kept 6 bases outside the gene matches. Germline CDR1 reads SGHAT; CDR2 reads FQNNGV. The chain's CDR3 is CASSHRTSESYEQYF. CDR3 nucleotides: TGTGCCAGCAGCCATAGGACTAGCGAGTCCTACGAGCAGTACTTC.

This chain joins TRBV27 and TRBJ1-2, with TRBD1 identical over 7 bases. V dropped 5 bases and J dropped 6; count of bases not matched to a gene: 6. Germline V gene sequence: CDR1 MNHEY, CDR2 SMNVEV (reference sequence). This CDR3 is built from 13 residues. CDR3 amino acids: CASSGRQGNGYTF. The CDR3 DNA sequence: TGTGCCAGCAGTGGCAGACAGGGTAATGGCTACACCTTC.

V is TRBV5-1 and J is TRBJ2-1, with TRBD1 identical over 10 bases. There are 19 residues in the CDR3. V was pared by 4 bases and J by 4 bases, with 17 bases of the junction left unmatched. Per the germline V gene, CDR1 is SGHRS and CDR2 is YFSETQ. Written as DNA, the CDR3 is TGCGCCAGCAGCCCGTACGGGACAGGGGCGGGTACAAGTTACAATGAGCAGTTCTTC. This encodes CASSPYGTGAGTSYNEQFF.

This chain uses TRBV3-1 (or the pseudogene TRBV3-2) with TRBJ2-7; the match to TRBD2 covers 7 bases. The ends lost 4 bases at V and 2 bases at J; junction bases unmatched: 8. CDR1 is LGHDT, CDR2 YNNKEL, per germline (reference sequence). The CDR3 covers 15 residues. Here the CDR3 reads CASSPIGGRAYEQYF. The CDR3 nucleotides read TGTGCCAGCAGCCCGATTGGAGGGAGGGCCTACGAGCAGTACTTC.

V usage is TRBV11-3 and J usage is TRBJ2-7, with 8 bases lining up with TRBD2. Losses at the gene ends were 0 bases for V and 7 bases for J; bases not matched to a gene: 8. CDR3 length: 15 residues. Germline-derived CDR1 and CDR2 are SGHNT and YENEEA. The CDR3, as DNA: TGTGCCAGCAGCTTAGATACTAGCGGAGCCGGAGAGCAGTACTTC. The encoded protein is CASSLDTSGAGEQYF.

In this sample, this clone turned up once. The chain links TRBV19 to TRBJ2-2; TRBD2 aligns across 16 bases. The V and J ends lost 4 bases and 5 bases, in that order; junction bases with no gene match: 7. This CDR3 region has 18 residues. Germline V lookup: CDR1 LNHDA, CDR2 SQIVND (reference sequence). This chain's CDR3 is CASSRTGLAGGPTGELFF. The CDR3 DNA follows: TGTGCCAGTAGTAGAACGGGACTAGCGGGAGGGCCGACCGGGGAGCTGTTTTTT.

The chain employs TRBV5-4 and TRBJ1-1, with TRBD1 matching 8 bases. Germline CDR1 reads SGHNT; CDR2 reads YYREEE (reference sequence). V shed 5 bases, J shed 3 bases, and the junction held 6 bases outside the gene matches. The CDR3 loop spans 14 amino acids. The CDR3 region has the DNA TGTGCCAGCAGTCATACAGGGGGGGACACTGAAGCTTTCTTT. Translated, it gives CASSHTGGDTEAFF.

The chain combines TRBV27 with TRBJ1-3; possible D gene TRBD1, 5 bases. The CDR3 is 13 amino acids. From germline, CDR1 is MNHEY and CDR2 SMNVEV (reference sequence). The V gene lost 6 bases and the J gene lost 3 bases, with 9 bases spanning the gap. This chain's CDR3 is CASSPGFGNTIYF. The CDR3 DNA reads TGTGCCAGCAGCCCAGGGTTTGGAAACACCATATATTTT.

The chain combines TRBV6-5 with TRBJ1-2, with D possibly matching TRBD1 (6 bases). The germline CDR1 and CDR2 sequences are MNHEY and SVGAGI. V dropped 5 bases and J dropped 6 bases, with 13 bases sitting between them. CDR3 length: 13 residues. The CDR3 coding sequence is TGTGCCAGCAGTAAAATAACAGGGCATGGCTACACCTTC. Amino acid sequence: CASSKITGHGYTF.

This chain connects TRBV10-1 to TRBJ1-6; no definite D call. Trimming took off 3 bases at V and 6 bases at J, with 15 bases between the two ends. The CDR3 loop spans 16 amino acids. Germline loops: CDR1 WNHNN, CDR2 SYGVQD (reference sequence). The CDR3 reads CASSDLQKKRNSPLHF. For the CDR3, the DNA is TGCGCCAGCAGTGACTTACAGAAGAAACGTAATTCACCCCTCCACTTT.

This rearrangement joins TRBV5-6 to TRBJ1-1; 7 bases align to TRBD1. Losses at the gene ends were 0 bases for V and 10 bases for J; bases not matched to a gene: 15. The germline CDR1 and CDR2 sequences are SGHDT and YYEEEE. This CDR3 region has 16 residues. CDR3 DNA: TGTGCCAGCAGCTTGGAGACAGGGTGGTATACGGTGGGAGCTTTCTTT. It codes for CASSLETGWYTVGAFF.

V usage is TRBV23-1 and J usage is TRBJ2-3, with 7 positions matching TRBD2. TRBV23-1 is filed as an ORF, its function uncertain. The CDR3 loop spans 19 amino acids. After removal of 4 bases from V and 0 bases from J, the junction contained 16 bases not matched to a gene. The CDR3 here is CASSPPIGGRGTSTDTQYF. CDR3 DNA: TGCGCCAGCAGTCCACCCATTGGCGGGAGAGGGACTAGCACAGATACGCAGTATTTT.

This rearrangement joins TRBV27 to TRBJ2-5; TRBD1 aligns across 8 bases. Losses at the gene ends were 6 bases for V and 2 bases for J; bases not matched to a gene: 5. Germline assignment: CDR1 MNHEY and CDR2 SMNVEV (reference sequence). CDR3 length equals 14 residues. CDR3 in amino acids: CASSHQGAQETQYF. Here the CDR3 DNA reads TGTGCCAGCAGCCACCAGGGGGCACAAGAGACCCAGTACTTC.